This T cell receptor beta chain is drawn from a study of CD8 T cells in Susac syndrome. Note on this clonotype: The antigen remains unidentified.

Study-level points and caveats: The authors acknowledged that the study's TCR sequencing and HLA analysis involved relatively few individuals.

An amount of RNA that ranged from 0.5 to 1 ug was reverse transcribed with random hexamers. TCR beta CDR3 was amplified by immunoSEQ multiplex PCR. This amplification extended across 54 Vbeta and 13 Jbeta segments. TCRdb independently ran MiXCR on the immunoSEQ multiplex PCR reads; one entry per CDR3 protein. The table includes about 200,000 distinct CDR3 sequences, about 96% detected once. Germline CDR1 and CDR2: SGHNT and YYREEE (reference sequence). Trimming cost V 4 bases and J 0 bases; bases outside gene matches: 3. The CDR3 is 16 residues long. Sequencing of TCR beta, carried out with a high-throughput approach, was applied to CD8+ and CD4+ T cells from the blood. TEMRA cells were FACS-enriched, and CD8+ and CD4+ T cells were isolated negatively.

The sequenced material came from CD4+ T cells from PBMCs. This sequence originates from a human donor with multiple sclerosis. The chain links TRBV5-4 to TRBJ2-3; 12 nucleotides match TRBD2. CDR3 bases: TGTGCCAGCAGCAAAGGACTAGCGGGAAGCACAGATACGCAGTATTTT. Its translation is CASSKGLAGSTDTQYF.